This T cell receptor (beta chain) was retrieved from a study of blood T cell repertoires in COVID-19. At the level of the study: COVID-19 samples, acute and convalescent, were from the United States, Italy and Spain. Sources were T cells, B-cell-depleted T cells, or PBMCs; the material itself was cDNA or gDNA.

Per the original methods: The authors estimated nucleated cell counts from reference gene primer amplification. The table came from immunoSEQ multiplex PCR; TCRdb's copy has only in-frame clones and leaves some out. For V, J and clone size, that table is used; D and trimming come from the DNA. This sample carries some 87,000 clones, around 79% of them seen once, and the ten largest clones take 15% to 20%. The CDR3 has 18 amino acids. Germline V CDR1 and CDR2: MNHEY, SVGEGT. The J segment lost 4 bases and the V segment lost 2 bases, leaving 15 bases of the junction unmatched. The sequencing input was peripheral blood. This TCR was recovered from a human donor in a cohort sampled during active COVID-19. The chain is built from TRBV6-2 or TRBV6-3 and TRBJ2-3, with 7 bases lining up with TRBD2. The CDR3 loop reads CASSYQPFRGSRPDTQYF. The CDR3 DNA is TGTGCCAGCAGTTACCAGCCATTTCGCGGGAGTCGACCAGATACGCAGTATTTT.